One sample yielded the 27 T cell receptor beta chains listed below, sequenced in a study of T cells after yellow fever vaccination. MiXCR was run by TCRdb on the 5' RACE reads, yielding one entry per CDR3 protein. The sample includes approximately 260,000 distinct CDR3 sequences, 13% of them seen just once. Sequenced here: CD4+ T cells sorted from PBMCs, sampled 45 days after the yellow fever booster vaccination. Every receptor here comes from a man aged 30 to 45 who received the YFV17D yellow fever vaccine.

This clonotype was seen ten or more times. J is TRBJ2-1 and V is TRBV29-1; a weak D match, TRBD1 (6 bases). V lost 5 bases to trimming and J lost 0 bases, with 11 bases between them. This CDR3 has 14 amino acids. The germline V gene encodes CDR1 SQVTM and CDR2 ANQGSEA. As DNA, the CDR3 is TGCAGCGTTACCCAGGGGAGCTCCTACAATGAGCAGTTCTTC. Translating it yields CSVTQGSSYNEQFF.

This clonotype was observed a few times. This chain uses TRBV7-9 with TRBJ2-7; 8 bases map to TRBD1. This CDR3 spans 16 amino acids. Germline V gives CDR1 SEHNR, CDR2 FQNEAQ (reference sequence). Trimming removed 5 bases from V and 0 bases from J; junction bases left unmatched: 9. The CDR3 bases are TGTGCCAGCAGCCGACTGGGACAGGAGAGCTCCTACGAGCAGTACTTC. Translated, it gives CASSRLGQESSYEQYF.

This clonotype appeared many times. Here the CDR3 DNA reads TGTGCCAGCAGCACGAGCGGCGGGAGCTACGAGCAGTACTTC. Encoded protein: CASSTSGGSYEQYF. The chain carries TRBV6-1 and TRBJ2-7, with 7 nucleotides matching TRBD2. Germline assignment: CDR1 MNHNS and CDR2 SASEGT. V trimming: 6 bases; J trimming: 3 bases; junction bases outside the gene matches: 8. The CDR3 extends over 14 amino acids.

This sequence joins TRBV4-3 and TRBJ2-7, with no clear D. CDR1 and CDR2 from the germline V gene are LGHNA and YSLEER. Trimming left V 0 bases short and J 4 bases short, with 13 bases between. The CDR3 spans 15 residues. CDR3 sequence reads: CASSQEYHRGYEQYF. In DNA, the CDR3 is TGCGCCAGCAGCCAAGAATACCACCGTGGATACGAGCAGTACTTC.

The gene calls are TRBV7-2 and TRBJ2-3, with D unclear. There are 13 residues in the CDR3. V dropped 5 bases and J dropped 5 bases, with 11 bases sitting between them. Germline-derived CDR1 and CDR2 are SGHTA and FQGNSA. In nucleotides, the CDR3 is TGTGCCAGCAGCCCTAGTGAGTTAGATACGCAGTATTTT. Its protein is CASSPSELDTQYF.

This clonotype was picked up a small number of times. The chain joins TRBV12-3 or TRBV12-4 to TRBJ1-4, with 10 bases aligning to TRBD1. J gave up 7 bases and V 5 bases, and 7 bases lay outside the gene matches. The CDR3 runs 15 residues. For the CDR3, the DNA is TGTGCCAGCAGTGAGGGGACAGGGGTTGGTGAAAAACTGTTTTTT. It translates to CASSEGTGVGEKLFF.

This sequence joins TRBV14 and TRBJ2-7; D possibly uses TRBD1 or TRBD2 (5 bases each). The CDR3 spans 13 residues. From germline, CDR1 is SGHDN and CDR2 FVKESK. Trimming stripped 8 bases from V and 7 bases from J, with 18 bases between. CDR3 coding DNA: TGTGCCAGCCGCCCGGGGACGGAAGTGGAGCAGTACTTC. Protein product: CASRPGTEVEQYF.

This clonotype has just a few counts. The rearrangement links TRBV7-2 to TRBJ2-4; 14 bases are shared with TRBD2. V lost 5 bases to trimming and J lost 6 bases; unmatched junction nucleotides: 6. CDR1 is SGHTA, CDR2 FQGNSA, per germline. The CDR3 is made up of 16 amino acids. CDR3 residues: CASSETSGRGLNIQYF. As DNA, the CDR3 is TGTGCCAGCAGCGAGACTAGCGGGAGGGGATTAAACATTCAGTACTTC.

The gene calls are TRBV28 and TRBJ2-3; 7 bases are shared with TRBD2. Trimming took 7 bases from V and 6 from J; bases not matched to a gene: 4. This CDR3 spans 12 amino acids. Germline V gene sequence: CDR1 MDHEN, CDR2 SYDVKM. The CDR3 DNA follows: TGTGCCAGCACCGGGGGAGGGGATACGCAGTATTTT. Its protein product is CASTGGGDTQYF.

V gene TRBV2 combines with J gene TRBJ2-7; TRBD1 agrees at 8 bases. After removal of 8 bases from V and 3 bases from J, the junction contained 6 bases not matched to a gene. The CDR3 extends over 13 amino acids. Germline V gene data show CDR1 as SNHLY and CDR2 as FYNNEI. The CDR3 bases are TGTGCCAGCGAACAGGACAGGGACTACGAGCAGTACTTC. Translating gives CASEQDRDYEQYF.

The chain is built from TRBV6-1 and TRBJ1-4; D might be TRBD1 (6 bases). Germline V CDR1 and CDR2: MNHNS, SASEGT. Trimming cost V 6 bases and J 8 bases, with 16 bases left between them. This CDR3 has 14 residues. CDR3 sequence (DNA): TGTGCCAGCAGCCTAGGACAGAACCTAGAAAAACTGTTTTTT. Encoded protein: CASSLGQNLEKLFF.

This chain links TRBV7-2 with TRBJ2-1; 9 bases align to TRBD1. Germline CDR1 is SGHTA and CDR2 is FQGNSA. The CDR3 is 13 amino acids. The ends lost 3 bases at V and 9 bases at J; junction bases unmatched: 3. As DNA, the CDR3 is TGTGCCAGCAGCTTGGACAGGGGAGGTGAGCAGTTCTTC. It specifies CASSLDRGGEQFF. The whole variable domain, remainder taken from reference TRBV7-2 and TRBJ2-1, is GAGVSQSPSNKVTEKGKDVELRCDPISGHTALYWYRQSLGQGLEFLIYFQGNSAPDKSGLPSDRFSAERTGGSVSTLTIQRTQQEDSAVYLCASSLDRGGEQFFGPGTRLTVL.

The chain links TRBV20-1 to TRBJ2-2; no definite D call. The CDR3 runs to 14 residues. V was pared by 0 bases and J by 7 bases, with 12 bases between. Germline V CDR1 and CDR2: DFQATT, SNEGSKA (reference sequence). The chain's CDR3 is CSARDVRLDGELFF. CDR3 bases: TGCAGTGCTAGAGATGTCAGGCTTGACGGGGAGCTGTTTTTT.

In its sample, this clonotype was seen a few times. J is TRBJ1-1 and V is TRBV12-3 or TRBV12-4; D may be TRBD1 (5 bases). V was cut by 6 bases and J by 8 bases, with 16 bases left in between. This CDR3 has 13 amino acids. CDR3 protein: CASRKSGTAEAFF. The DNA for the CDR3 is TGTGCCAGCAGGAAATCAGGGACCGCCGAAGCTTTCTTT.

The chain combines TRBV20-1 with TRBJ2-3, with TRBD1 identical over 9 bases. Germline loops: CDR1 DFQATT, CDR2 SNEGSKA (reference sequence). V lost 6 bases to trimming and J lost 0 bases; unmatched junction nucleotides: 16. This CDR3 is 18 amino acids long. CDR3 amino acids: CSAKPGTGPGGSTDTQYF. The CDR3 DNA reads TGCAGTGCGAAGCCCGGGACAGGGCCTGGAGGGAGCACAGATACGCAGTATTTT.

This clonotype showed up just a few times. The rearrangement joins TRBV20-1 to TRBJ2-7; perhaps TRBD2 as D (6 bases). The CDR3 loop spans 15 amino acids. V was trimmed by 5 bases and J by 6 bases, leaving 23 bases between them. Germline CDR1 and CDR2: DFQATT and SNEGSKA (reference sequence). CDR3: CSASSRGRWSGEQYF. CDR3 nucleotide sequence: TGCAGTGCTTCTTCCCGAGGGAGGTGGTCCGGCGAGCAGTACTTC.

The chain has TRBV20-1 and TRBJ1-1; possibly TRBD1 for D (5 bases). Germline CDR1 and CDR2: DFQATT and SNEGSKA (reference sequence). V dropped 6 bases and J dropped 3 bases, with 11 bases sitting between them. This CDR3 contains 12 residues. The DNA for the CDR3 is TGCAGTGCCTCAGGGTTGTACACTGAAGCTTTCTTT. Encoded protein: CSASGLYTEAFF.

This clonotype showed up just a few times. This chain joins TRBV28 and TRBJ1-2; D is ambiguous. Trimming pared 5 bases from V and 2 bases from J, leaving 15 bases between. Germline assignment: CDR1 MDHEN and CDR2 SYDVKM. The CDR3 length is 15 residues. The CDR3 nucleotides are TGTGCCAGCAGTCCCGGGTCAGTTGGGAACTATGGCTACACCTTC. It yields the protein CASSPGSVGNYGYTF.

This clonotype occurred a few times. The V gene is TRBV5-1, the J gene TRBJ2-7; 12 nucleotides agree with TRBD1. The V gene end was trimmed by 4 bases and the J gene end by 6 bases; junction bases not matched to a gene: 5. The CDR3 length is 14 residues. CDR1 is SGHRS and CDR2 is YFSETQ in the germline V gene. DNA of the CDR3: TGCGCCAGCAGCAACCGGGACAGGGGGCTCGAGCAGTACTTC. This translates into CASSNRDRGLEQYF.

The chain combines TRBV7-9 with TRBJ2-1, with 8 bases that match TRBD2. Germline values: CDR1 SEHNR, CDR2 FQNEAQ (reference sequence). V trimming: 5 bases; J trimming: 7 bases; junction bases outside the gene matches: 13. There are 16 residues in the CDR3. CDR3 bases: TGTGCCAGCAGCCCGAGCGGGAGAGGGTCTTGGAATGAGCAGTTCTTC. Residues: CASSPSGRGSWNEQFF.

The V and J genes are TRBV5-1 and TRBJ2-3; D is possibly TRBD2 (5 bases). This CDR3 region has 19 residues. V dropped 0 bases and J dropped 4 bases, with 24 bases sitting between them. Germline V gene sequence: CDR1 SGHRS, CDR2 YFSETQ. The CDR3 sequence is CASSLGVTTLASRSDTQYF. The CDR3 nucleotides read TGCGCCAGCAGCTTGGGTGTGACTACTCTAGCAAGCCGGTCAGATACGCAGTATTTT.

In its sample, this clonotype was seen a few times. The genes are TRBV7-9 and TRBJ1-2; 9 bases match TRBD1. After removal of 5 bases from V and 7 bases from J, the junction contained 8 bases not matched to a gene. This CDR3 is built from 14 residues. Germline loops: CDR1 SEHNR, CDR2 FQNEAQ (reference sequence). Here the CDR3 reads CASSPQGATSGYTF. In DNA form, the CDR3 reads TGTGCCAGCAGCCCACAGGGGGCGACGAGTGGCTACACCTTC.

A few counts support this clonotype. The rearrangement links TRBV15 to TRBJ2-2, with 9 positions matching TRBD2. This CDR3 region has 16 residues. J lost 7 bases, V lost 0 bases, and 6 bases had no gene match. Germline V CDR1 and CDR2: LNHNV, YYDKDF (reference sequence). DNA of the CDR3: TGTGCCACCAGCAGAGATCGGGCTAGCGGGAACGGGGAGCTGTTTTTT. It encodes CATSRDRASGNGELFF.

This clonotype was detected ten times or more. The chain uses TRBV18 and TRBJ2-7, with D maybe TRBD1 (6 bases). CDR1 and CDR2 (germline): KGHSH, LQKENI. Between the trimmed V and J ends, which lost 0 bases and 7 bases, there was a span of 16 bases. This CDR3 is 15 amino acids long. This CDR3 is CASSPPTGSYGEQYF. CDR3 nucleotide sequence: TGTGCCAGCTCACCACCGACAGGCTCCTATGGAGAGCAGTACTTC.

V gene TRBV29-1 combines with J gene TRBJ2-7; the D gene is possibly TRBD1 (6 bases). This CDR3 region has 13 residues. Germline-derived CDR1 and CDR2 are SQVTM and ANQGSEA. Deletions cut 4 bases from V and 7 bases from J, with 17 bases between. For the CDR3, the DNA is TGCAGCGTTGCGAGCCAGGGGCCGGGGGAGCAGTACTTC. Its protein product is CSVASQGPGEQYF.

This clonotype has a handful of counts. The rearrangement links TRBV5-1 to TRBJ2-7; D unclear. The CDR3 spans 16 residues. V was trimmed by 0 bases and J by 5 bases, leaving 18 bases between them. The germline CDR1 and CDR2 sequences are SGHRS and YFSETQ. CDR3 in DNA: TGCGCCAGCAGCTTGGAGTCGGGCGGCTTGGTGCACGAGCAGTACTTC. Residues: CASSLESGGLVHEQYF.

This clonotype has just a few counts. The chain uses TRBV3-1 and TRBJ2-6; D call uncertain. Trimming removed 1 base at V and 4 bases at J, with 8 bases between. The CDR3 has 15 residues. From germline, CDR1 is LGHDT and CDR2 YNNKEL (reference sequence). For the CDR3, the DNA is TGTGCCAGCAGCCAAGTTAGCTACGGGGCCAACGTCCTGACTTTC. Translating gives CASSQVSYGANVLTF. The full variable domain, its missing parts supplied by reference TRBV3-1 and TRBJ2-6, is DTAVSQTPKYLVTQMGNDKSIKCEQNLGHDTMYWYKQDSKKFLKIMFSYNNKELIINETVPNRFSPKSPDKAHLNLHINSLELGDSAVYFCASSQVSYGANVLTFGAGSRLTVL.